This T cell receptor (beta chain) was captured by sequencing in a study of radiotherapy plus CTLA-4 blockade in lung cancer. At the level of the study: Across the patients, objective responses occurred in approximately 19%, and disease control in approximately 30%.

Assay: immunoSEQ multiplex PCR; the TCRdb copy retains only in-frame clones and omits some. The sample lists approximately 28,000 clones, approximately 77% seen once, with 20% to 25% in the top ten. Germline loops: CDR1 LGHNA, CDR2 YNFKEQ. The CDR3 totals 13 residues. The ends lost 4 bases at V and 8 bases at J; junction bases unmatched: 2. About this clone itself: The antigen is unknown.

Broader study findings: TCR clones of tumor origin grew in blood after radiotherapy plus ipilimumab.

Sample: peripheral blood, taken from a patient treated with radiotherapy plus ipilimumab. The TCR was taken from a human donor with non-small cell lung cancer that progressed on radiotherapy plus ipilimumab. The chain links TRBV4-2 to TRBJ2-1; 10 bases line up with TRBD2. Here the CDR3 reads CASSPSGSYEQFF. The CDR3 DNA sequence: TGTGCCAGCAGCCCTAGCGGGAGCTATGAGCAGTTCTTC.